This T cell receptor (beta chain) was sequenced for a study of cytomegalovirus exposure and HLA in healthy donors. Findings and limits, study-wide: Common viral pathogens (according to a later analysis) appeared linked to several of the most significant clusters. Later work found most CMV-associated TCR beta chains apparently HLA-restricted.

Note on this clone: The antigen is unknown.

The PCR contained 60 Vbeta and 13 Jbeta primers. Using immunoSEQ multiplex PCR, the repertoire was profiled, and TCRdb retains in-frame clones only, with some absent. The table includes around 200,000 clones, roughly 85% detected once. The germline V gene has CDR1 GTSNPN and CDR2 SVGIG (reference sequence). This CDR3 region has 12 residues. The V and J ends lost 3 bases and 7 bases respectively, with 12 bases between them. The receptor was derived from a male donor in good health and CMV-seronegative. The chain carries TRBV30 and TRBJ1-2, with a weak D call TRBD1 (6 bases). The material sequenced was PBMCs. This chain's CDR3 is CAWSMGAGGYTF. The CDR3 DNA sequence: TGTGCCTGGAGCATGGGGGCCGGTGGCTACACCTTC.